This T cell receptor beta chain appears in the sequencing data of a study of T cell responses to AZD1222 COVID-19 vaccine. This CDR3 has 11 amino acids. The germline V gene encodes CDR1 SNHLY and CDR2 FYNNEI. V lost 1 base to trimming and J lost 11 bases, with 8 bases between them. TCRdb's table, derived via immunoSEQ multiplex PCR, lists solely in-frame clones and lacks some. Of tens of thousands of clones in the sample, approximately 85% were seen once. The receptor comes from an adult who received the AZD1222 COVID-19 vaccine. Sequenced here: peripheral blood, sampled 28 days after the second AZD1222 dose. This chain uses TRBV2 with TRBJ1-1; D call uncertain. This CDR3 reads CASSEGHGAFF. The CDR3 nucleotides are TGTGCCAGCAGTGAAGGACACGGGGCTTTCTTT.